Following are 23 T cell receptor beta chains from one sample sequenced in a study of T-cell memory formation after mild COVID-19. MiXCR was run by TCRdb on the 5' RACE reads, yielding one entry per CDR3 protein. The sample shows around 340,000 distinct CDR3 sequences, roughly an eighth of them seen only once. Sequencing was performed on PBMCs or a T cell subset sorted from them (not recorded which). These receptors came from a man between 18 and 29 years old who had mild COVID-19 (a few samples of this study predate the infection). Cell type and time point are not known.

This clonotype was counted a few times. This rearrangement joins TRBV9 to TRBJ2-1, with D perhaps matching TRBD1 (6 bases). Trimming removed 0 bases at V and 4 bases at J, with 14 bases between. The CDR3 runs to 16 residues. From germline, CDR1 is SGDLS and CDR2 YYNGEE. The DNA of the CDR3 is TGTGCCAGCAGCGTAGAAGGGGCAGGGGTATACAATGAGCAGTTCTTC. It is translated as CASSVEGAGVYNEQFF. Full variable domain (rest looked up from reference TRBV9 and TRBJ2-1): DSGVTQTPKHLITATGQRVTLRCSPRSGDLSVYWYQQSLDQGLQFLIQYYNGEERAKGNILERFSAQQFPDLHSELNLSSLELGDSALYFCASSVEGAGVYNEQFFGPGTRLTVL.

The chain couples TRBV4-3 to TRBJ1-1; perhaps TRBD1 as D (5 bases). Germline CDR1 and CDR2: LGHNA and YSLEER. V was pared by 3 bases and J by 5 bases, with 19 bases between. The CDR3 length is 16 residues. The DNA of the CDR3 is TGCGCCAGCAGCCACCCAGTGGGGGAAAGTTATACTGAAGCTTTCTTT. Translation: CASSHPVGESYTEAFF.

There are many counts of this clonotype. This chain joins TRBV5-1 and TRBJ2-7, with a weak D call TRBD1 (6 bases). V dropped 7 bases and J dropped 6 bases, with 17 bases sitting between them. In germline, CDR1 is SGHRS, CDR2 YFSETQ. The CDR3 spans 13 residues. CDR3 coding DNA: TGCGCCAGCTCTAACAGGGACCCTCTCGAGCAGTACTTC. Protein: CASSNRDPLEQYF.

This clonotype has just a few counts. This chain connects TRBV6-4 to TRBJ2-1, with 15 bases matching TRBD2. The CDR3 has 16 amino acids. Germline V gives CDR1 MRHNA, CDR2 SNTAGT. V shed 0 bases and J 7 bases; nucleotides not matched to a gene: 1. CDR3 sequence reads: CASSDSGTSGGNEQFF. The CDR3 DNA sequence: TGTGCCAGCAGTGACTCGGGGACTAGCGGGGGGAATGAGCAGTTCTTC.

There are a few counts of this clonotype. The J gene is TRBJ1-5, the V gene TRBV5-1; tentatively, D is TRBD1 (5 bases). This CDR3 is built from 13 residues. Germline CDR1 reads SGHRS; CDR2 reads YFSETQ. Trimming stripped 4 bases from V and 7 bases from J, with 12 bases between. CDR3 nucleotide sequence: TGCGCCAGCAGCGCCCAGGGAGAGCAGCCCCAGCATTTT. Residues: CASSAQGEQPQHF.

The rearrangement links TRBV7-9 to TRBJ2-3; 7 bases are shared with TRBD2. The CDR3 is 17 amino acids. Germline V gives CDR1 SEHNR, CDR2 FQNEAQ (reference sequence). The ends lost 1 base at V and 4 bases at J; junction bases unmatched: 11. The CDR3 is CASSLGEIGGKADTQYF. The CDR3 DNA reads as TGTGCCAGCAGCTTAGGGGAGATCGGGGGGAAGGCAGATACGCAGTATTTT.

This chain's CDR3 is CASRPGGSFLGGYTF. The CDR3 DNA reads TGTGCCAGCAGGCCGGGAGGGTCGTTTCTTGGGGGCTACACCTTC. The chain recombines TRBV28 with TRBJ1-2, with unresolved D. This CDR3 has 15 amino acids. CDR1 and CDR2 (germline): MDHEN, SYDVKM. V was shortened by 6 bases and J by 8 bases, with 22 bases between the two germline ends.

The chain has TRBV28 and TRBJ2-3; D not certain. Germline values: CDR1 MDHEN, CDR2 SYDVKM. CDR3 size: 14 residues. Trimming stripped 7 bases from V and 2 bases from J, with 13 bases between. CDR3 nucleotides: TGTGCCAGCACCCGAATGGCCCCCACAGATACGCAGTATTTT. Protein: CASTRMAPTDTQYF.

The rearrangement uses TRBV6-1 and TRBJ2-6; unclear D gene. CDR1 and CDR2 from the germline V gene are MNHNS and SASEGT. The CDR3 sequence is 16 residues long. The V and J ends lost 0 bases and 4 bases respectively, with 10 bases between them. The CDR3 DNA sequence: TGTGCCAGCAGTGAAGCGCTATCGGCCGGGGCCAACGTCCTGACTTTC. Its translation is CASSEALSAGANVLTF.

The rearrangement links TRBV30 to TRBJ2-3, with 10 bases that match TRBD2. CDR1 and CDR2 (germline): GTSNPN, SVGIG (reference sequence). The CDR3 loop spans 14 amino acids. The ends lost 3 bases at V and 5 bases at J; junction bases unmatched: 5. The CDR3 loop reads CAWSKGLAIDTQYF. CDR3 nucleotide sequence: TGTGCCTGGAGCAAGGGACTAGCGATAGATACGCAGTATTTT.

This chain uses TRBV27 with TRBJ1-2; the D gene is possibly TRBD1 (5 bases). V was cut by 3 bases and J by 4 bases, with 18 bases left in between. The CDR3 contains 16 residues. CDR1 and CDR2 from the germline V gene are MNHEY and SMNVEV (reference sequence). The CDR3 spells CASSFAPGTLSYGYTF. The CDR3 DNA follows: TGTGCCAGCAGTTTTGCCCCCGGGACCCTCAGCTATGGCTACACCTTC.

The CDR3 loop is CASSYIASGGTEAFF. CDR3 DNA: TGTGCCAGCAGTTACATTGCCTCAGGAGGCACTGAAGCTTTCTTT. The chain carries TRBV6-5 and TRBJ1-1; D gene uncertain. Germline lookup yields CDR1 MNHEY and CDR2 SVGAGI. With 2 bases removed from V and 4 bases from J, the gap between germline ends came to 14 bases. The CDR3 is made up of 15 amino acids.

The chain has TRBV5-1 and TRBJ2-3, with 7 bases identical to TRBD2. V was pared by 4 bases and J by 0 bases, with 14 bases of the junction left unmatched. The CDR3 totals 18 residues. CDR1 is SGHRS, CDR2 YFSETQ, per germline. The CDR3 DNA follows: TGCGCCAGCAGCCCTGGGACTATCGCTATTCCTAGCACAGATACGCAGTATTTT. Protein: CASSPGTIAIPSTDTQYF.

V is TRBV2 and J is TRBJ1-6, with 8 bases fitting TRBD1. V trimming: 6 bases; J trimming: 10 bases; junction bases outside the gene matches: 11. The germline V gene encodes CDR1 SNHLY and CDR2 FYNNEI. CDR3 size: 15 residues. DNA of the CDR3: TGTGCCAGCAGAGCTGACAGGGGTCCGTACTCACCCCTCCACTTT. This translates into CASRADRGPYSPLHF.

A single count supports this clonotype. J is TRBJ1-1 and V is TRBV28; no definite D call. This CDR3 spans 13 amino acids. Germline CDR1 reads MDHEN; CDR2 reads SYDVKM. The V gene lost 6 bases and the J gene lost 1 base, with 9 bases spanning the gap. CDR3 in amino acids: CASSTFRNTEAFF. Here the CDR3 DNA reads TGTGCCAGCAGCACCTTCAGGAACACTGAAGCTTTCTTT.

This clonotype came up a few times. The chain uses TRBV6-5 and TRBJ2-5; D unresolved. Germline V gene lookup returns CDR1 MNHEY and CDR2 SVGAGI. The CDR3 length is 15 residues. Trimming left V 2 bases short and J 5 bases short, with 15 bases between. The CDR3 protein is CASSYTSLAEETQYF. As DNA, the CDR3 is TGTGCCAGCAGTTACACATCACTGGCCGAGGAGACCCAGTACTTC.

The chain employs TRBV6-1 and TRBJ2-3; the match to TRBD2 covers 8 bases. The germline V gene has CDR1 MNHNS and CDR2 SASEGT. The CDR3 length is 14 residues. The J segment lost 1 base and the V segment lost 11 bases, leaving 8 bases of the junction unmatched. For the CDR3, the DNA is TGTGCCTTCAAGAGGGGACTAGGCACAGATACGCAGTATTTT. This encodes CAFKRGLGTDTQYF.

The chain is built from TRBV28 and TRBJ2-7, with TRBD2 as a possible D gene (6 bases). With 6 bases removed from V and 3 bases from J, the gap between germline ends came to 21 bases. The CDR3 is made up of 16 amino acids. Germline CDR1 MDHEN, CDR2 SYDVKM. The CDR3 DNA reads as TGTGCCAGCAGCCAGGGTCGGACTAACCAGTTCTACGAGCAGTACGTC. Translated: CASSQGRTNQFYEQYV.

This clonotype was detected only a few times. The chain uses TRBV7-3 and TRBJ2-1, with D perhaps assigned TRBD1 or TRBD2 (6 bases each). The germline CDR1 and CDR2 sequences are SGHTA and FQGTGA. The CDR3 loop spans 13 amino acids. Deletions cut 2 bases from V and 8 bases from J, with 10 bases between. CDR3 bases: TGTGCCAGCAGCTTAGGGGGGCAGTATGAGCAGTTCTTC. It encodes CASSLGGQYEQFF.

Only a few counts were recorded for this clonotype. The chain is built from TRBV9 and TRBJ1-1, with 10 bases fitting TRBD1. With 3 bases clipped from V and 4 bases from J, the junction kept 6 bases outside the gene matches. Looked up from germline, CDR1 is SGDLS and CDR2 is YYNGEE. CDR3 size: 15 residues. Here the CDR3 reads CASSEGDRGGTEAFF. CDR3 coding DNA: TGTGCCAGCAGCGAAGGGGACAGGGGAGGCACTGAAGCTTTCTTT.

The chain carries TRBV27 and TRBJ2-6, with D maybe TRBD1 (5 bases). V gave up 2 bases and J gave up 4 bases, with 9 bases separating them. The CDR3 length is 15 residues. Germline values: CDR1 MNHEY, CDR2 SMNVEV (reference sequence). The CDR3 DNA reads TGTGCCAGCAGTTTAAATGCAGGGGGGGCCAACGTCCTGACTTTC. Protein: CASSLNAGGANVLTF.

This chain joins TRBV7-2 and TRBJ1-3; D call uncertain. The CDR3 is 14 residues long. V gave up 6 bases and J gave up 0 bases, with 9 bases separating them. CDR1 SGHTA and CDR2 FQGNSA come from the germline V gene. CDR3 amino acids: CASSLIVSGNTIYF. CDR3 coding DNA: TGTGCCAGCAGTCTTATAGTCTCTGGAAACACCATATATTTT. Filled out from reference TRBV7-2 and TRBJ1-3, the complete variable domain reads GAGVSQSPSNKVTEKGKDVELRCDPISGHTALYWYRQSLGQGLEFLIYFQGNSAPDKSGLPSDRFSAERTGGSVSTLTIQRTQQEDSAVYLCASSLIVSGNTIYFGEGSWLTVV.

V is TRBV4-3 and J is TRBJ2-5; 8 bases are shared with TRBD1. V was pared by 0 bases and J by 4 bases, with 7 bases of the junction left unmatched. This CDR3 region has 16 residues. CDR1 is LGHNA and CDR2 is YSLEER in the germline V gene. CDR3: CASSQDSGQGGETQYF. The CDR3, as DNA: TGCGCCAGCAGCCAAGATTCAGGACAGGGAGGAGAGACCCAGTACTTC.